Sequencing of this TCR beta chain was carried out in a study of blood T cells in healthy people across ages. Then a second PCR, running about 6 to 12 cycles, was carried out with a sample-barcoded 5' primer and a J-beta primer mix. In TCRdb, the 5' RACE reads were re-called with MiXCR into one record per CDR3 protein. The table has about 580,000 distinct CDR3 sequences, around 48% seen once. Trimming cost V 0 bases and J 3 bases, with 8 bases left between them. This CDR3 contains 14 residues. Germline-derived CDR1 and CDR2 are KGHSY and FQNENV. What was sequenced was blood. This sequence joins TRBV16 and TRBJ1-1, with D perhaps matching TRBD1 (5 bases). The TCR was taken from a man at least 80 years old in good health. The CDR3, as DNA: TGTGCCAGCAGCCAATCATCCAGGGACACTGAAGCTTTCTTT. This gives the protein CASSQSSRDTEAFF. The full variable domain, its missing parts supplied by reference TRBV16 and TRBJ1-1, is GEEVAQTPKHLVRGEGQKAKLYCAPIKGHSYVFWYQQVLKNEFKFLISFQNENVFDETGMPKERFSAKCLPNSPCSLEIQATKLEDSAVYFCASSQSSRDTEAFFGQGTRLTVV.